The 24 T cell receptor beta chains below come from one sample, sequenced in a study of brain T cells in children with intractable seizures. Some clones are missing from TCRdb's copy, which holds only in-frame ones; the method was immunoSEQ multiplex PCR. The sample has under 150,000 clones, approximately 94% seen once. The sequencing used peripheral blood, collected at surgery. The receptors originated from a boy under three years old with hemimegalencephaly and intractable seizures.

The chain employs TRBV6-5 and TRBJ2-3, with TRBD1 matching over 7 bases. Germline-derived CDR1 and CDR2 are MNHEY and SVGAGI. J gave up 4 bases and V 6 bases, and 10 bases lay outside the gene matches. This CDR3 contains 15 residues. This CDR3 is CASRDYKGAPDTQYF. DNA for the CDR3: TGTGCCAGCAGGGATTATAAGGGGGCCCCAGATACGCAGTATTTT.

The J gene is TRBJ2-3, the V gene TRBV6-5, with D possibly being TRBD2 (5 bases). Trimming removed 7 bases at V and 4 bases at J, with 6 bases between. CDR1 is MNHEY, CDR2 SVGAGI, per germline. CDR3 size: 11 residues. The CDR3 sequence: CASTAADTQYF. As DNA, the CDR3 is TGTGCCAGCACAGCGGCAGATACGCAGTATTTT.

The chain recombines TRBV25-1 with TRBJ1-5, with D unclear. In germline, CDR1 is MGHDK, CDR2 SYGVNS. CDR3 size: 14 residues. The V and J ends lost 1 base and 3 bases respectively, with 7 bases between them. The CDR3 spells CASSEWIVNQPQHF. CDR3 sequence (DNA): TGTGCCAGCAGTGAATGGATTGTCAATCAGCCCCAGCATTTT.

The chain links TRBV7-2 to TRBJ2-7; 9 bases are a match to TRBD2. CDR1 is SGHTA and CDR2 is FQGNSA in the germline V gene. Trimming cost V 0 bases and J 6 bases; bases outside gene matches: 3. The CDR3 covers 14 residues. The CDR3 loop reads CASSLASGRSEQYF. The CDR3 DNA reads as TGTGCCAGCAGCTTAGCTAGCGGGAGAAGCGAGCAGTACTTC.

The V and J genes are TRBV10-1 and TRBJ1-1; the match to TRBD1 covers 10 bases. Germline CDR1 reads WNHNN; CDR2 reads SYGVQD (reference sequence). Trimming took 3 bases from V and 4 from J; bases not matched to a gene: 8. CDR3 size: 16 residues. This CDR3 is CASSDGTGVGGTEAFF. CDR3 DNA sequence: TGCGCCAGCAGTGATGGGACAGGGGTGGGAGGCACTGAAGCTTTCTTT.

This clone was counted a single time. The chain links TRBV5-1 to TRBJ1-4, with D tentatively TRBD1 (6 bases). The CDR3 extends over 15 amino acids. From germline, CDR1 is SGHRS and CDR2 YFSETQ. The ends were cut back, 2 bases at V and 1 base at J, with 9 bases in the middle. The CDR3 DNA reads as TGCGCCAGCAGCTTACAGGGACAAACTAATGAAAAACTGTTTTTT. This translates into CASSLQGQTNEKLFF.

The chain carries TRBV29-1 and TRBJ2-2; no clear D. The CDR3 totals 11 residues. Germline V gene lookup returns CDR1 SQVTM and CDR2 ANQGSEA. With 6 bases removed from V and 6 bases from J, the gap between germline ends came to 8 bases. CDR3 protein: CSVGHSGELFF. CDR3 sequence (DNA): TGCAGCGTGGGCCATTCCGGGGAGCTGTTTTTT.

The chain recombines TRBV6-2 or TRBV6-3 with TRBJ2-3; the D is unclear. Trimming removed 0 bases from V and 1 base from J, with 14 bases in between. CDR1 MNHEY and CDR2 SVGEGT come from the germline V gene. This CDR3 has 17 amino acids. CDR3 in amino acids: CASSYSTLARRTDTQYF. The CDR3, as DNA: TGTGCCAGCAGTTACTCGACTTTGGCTAGACGCACAGATACGCAGTATTTT.

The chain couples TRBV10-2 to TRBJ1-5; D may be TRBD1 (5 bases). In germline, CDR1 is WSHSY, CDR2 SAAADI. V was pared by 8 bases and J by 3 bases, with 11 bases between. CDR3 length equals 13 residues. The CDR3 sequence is CASRRQNNQPQHF. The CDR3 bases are TGCGCCAGCCGGAGACAGAACAATCAGCCCCAGCATTTT.

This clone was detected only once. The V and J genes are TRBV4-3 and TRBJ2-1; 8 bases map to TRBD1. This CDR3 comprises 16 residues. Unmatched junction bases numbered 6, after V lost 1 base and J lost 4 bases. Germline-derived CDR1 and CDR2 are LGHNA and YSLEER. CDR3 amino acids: CASSQVVGQGYNEQFF. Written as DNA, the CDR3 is TGCGCCAGCAGCCAAGTCGTCGGACAGGGTTACAATGAGCAGTTCTTC.

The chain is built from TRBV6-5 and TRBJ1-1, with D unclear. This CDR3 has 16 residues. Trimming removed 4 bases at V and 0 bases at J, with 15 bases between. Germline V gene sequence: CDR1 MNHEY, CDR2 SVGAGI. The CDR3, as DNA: TGTGCCAGCAGTTCTTCTTTGACACTAATGAACACTGAAGCTTTCTTT. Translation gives CASSSSLTLMNTEAFF.

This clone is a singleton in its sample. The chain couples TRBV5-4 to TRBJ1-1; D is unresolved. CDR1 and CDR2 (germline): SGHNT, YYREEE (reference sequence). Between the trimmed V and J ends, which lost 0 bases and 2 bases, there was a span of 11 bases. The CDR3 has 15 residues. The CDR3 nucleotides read TGTGCCAGCAGCTTGGGGGTTTCAGGAAACACTGAAGCTTTCTTT. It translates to CASSLGVSGNTEAFF.

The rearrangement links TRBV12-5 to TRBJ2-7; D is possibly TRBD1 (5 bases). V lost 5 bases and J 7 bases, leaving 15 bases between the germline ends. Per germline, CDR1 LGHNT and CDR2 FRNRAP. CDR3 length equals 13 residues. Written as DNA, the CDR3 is TGTGCTAGTGGTCAGGGTCCTCTTTTTGAGCAGTACTTC. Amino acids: CASGQGPLFEQYF. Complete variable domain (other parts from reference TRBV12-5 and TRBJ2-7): DARVTQTPRHKVTEMGQEVTMRCQPILGHNTVFWYRQTMMQGLELLAYFRNRAPLDDSGMPKDRFSAEMPDATLATLKIQPSEPRDSAVYFCASGQGPLFEQYFGPGTRLTVT.

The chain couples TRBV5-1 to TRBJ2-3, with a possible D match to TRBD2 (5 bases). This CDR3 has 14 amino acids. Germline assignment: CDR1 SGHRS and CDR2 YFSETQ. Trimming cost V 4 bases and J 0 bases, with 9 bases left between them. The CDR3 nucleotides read TGCGCCAGCAGCCCGACTACTAGCACAGATACGCAGTATTTT. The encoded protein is CASSPTTSTDTQYF.

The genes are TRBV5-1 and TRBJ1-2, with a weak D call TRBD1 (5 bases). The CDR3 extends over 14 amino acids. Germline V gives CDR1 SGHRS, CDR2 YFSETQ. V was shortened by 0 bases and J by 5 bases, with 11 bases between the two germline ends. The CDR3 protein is CASSLEWGSYGYTF. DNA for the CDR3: TGCGCCAGCAGCTTGGAGTGGGGGTCTTATGGCTACACCTTC.

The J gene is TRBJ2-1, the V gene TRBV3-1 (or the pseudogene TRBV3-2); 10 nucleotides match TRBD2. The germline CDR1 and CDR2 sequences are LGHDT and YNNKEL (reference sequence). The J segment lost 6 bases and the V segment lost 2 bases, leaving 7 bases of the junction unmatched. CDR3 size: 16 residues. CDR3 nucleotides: TGTGCCAGCAGCCAATTTCAGCTAGCGGGAGTCAATGAGCAGTTCTTC. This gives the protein CASSQFQLAGVNEQFF.

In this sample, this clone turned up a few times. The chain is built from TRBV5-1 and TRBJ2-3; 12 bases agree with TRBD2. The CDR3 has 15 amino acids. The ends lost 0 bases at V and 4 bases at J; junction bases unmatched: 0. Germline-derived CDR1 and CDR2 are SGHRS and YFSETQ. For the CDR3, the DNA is TGCGCCAGCAGCTTGGGACTAGCGGGAGCAGATACGCAGTATTTT. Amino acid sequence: CASSLGLAGADTQYF.

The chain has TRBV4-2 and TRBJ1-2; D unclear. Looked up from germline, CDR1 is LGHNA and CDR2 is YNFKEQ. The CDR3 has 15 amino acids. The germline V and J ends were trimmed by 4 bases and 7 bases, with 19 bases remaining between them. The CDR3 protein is CASSRGYASVLGYTF. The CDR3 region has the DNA TGTGCCAGCAGCCGCGGTTATGCGAGCGTCCTTGGCTACACCTTC.

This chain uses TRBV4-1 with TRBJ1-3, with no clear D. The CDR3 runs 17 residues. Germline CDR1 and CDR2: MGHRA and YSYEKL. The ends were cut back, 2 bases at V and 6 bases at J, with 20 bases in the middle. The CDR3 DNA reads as TGCGCCAGCAGCCAACGGCTTAGGGAATTGCGGGAAAACACCATATATTTT. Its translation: CASSQRLRELRENTIYF.

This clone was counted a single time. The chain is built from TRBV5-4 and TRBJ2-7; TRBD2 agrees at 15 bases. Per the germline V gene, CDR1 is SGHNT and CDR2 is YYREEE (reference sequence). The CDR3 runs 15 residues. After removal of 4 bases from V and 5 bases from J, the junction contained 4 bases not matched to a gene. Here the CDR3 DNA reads TGTGCCAGCAGCGCGGGGACTAGCGGGAGGAACGAGCAGTACTTC. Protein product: CASSAGTSGRNEQYF.

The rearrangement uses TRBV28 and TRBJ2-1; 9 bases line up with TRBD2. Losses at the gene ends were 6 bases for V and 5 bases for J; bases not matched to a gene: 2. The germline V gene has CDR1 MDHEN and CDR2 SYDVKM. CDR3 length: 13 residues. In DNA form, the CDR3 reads TGTGCCAGCAGGACTAGCGGAGACAATGAGCAGTTCTTC. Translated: CASRTSGDNEQFF.

CDR3 nucleotides: TGTGCCAGCAGCCTACAGGGGTCGTATGGCTACACCTTC. Its protein is CASSLQGSYGYTF. The rearrangement uses TRBV5-5 and TRBJ1-2; TRBD1 agrees at 7 bases. This CDR3 comprises 13 residues. Germline lookup yields CDR1 SGHKS and CDR2 YYEKEE (reference sequence). J was trimmed by 5 bases and V by 4 bases; bases with no gene match: 5.

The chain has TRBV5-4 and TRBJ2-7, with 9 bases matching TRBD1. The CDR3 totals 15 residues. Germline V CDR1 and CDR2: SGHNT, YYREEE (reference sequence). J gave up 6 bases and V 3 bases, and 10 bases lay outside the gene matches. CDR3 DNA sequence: TGTGCCAGCAGCTCAACGGGGACAGGGTATGGCGAGCAGTACTTC. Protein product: CASSSTGTGYGEQYF.

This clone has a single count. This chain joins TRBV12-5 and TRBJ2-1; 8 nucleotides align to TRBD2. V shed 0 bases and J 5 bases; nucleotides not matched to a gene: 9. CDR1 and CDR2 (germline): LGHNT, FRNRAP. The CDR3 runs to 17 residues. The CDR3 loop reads CASGLVLADAMDNEQFF. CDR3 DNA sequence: TGTGCTAGTGGTTTGGTACTAGCGGATGCCATGGACAATGAGCAGTTCTTC.